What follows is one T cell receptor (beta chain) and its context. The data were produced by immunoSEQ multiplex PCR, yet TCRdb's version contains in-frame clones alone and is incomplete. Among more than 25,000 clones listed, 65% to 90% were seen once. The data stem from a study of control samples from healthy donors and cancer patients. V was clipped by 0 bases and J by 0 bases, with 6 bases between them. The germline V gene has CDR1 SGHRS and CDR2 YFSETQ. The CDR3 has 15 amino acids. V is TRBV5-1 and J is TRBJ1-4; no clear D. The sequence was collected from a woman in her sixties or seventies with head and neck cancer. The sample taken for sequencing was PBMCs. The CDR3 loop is CASSLEPATNEKLFF. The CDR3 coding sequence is TGCGCCAGCAGCTTGGAACCAGCAACTAATGAAAAACTGTTTTTT.